This T cell receptor beta chain was obtained from a study of immune evolution from preneoplasia to lung adenocarcinoma. Study findings and constraints: Compared with EGFR-mutant or double wild-type lesions, KRAS-mutant nodules were more clonal.

The CDR3 is 16 residues long. Trimming removed 3 bases from V and 0 bases from J; junction bases left unmatched: 8. Germline CDR1 GTSNPN, CDR2 SVGIG (reference sequence). Two lung cancer pathologists independently confirmed each histologic diagnosis. In the case of this clone: What it recognizes is unknown.

The protocol was immunoSEQ multiplex PCR, while the TCRdb copy is restricted to in-frame clones and leaves out a portion. The sample contains some 4,700 clones, over 75% of which appear only once. The specimen sequenced was FFPE lung adenocarcinoma in situ tissue. The sequence was collected from a person aged 60 to 80 with lung adenocarcinoma. The chain couples TRBV30 to TRBJ1-1; 9 nucleotides match TRBD1. CDR3 sequence: CAWRDGTGKMNTEAFF. CDR3 in DNA: TGTGCCTGGAGAGACGGGACAGGGAAGATGAACACTGAAGCTTTCTTT.